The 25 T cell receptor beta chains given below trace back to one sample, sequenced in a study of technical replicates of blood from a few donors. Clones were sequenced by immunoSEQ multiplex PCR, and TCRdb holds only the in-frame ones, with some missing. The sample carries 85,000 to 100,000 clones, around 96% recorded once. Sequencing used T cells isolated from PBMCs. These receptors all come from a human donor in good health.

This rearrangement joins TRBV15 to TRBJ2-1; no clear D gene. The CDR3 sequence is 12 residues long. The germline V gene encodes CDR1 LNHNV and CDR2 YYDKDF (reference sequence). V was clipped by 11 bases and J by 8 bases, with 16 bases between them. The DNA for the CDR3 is TGTGCCTCCTCCCTCCTAGAAGATGAGCAGTTCTTC. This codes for CASSLLEDEQFF.

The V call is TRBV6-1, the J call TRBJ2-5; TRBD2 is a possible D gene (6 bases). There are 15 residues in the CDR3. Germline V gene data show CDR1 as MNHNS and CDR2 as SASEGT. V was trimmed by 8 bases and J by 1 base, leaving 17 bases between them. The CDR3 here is CASGLTSTSQETQYF. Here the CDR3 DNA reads TGTGCCAGCGGGCTTACTAGCACTAGCCAAGAGACCCAGTACTTC.

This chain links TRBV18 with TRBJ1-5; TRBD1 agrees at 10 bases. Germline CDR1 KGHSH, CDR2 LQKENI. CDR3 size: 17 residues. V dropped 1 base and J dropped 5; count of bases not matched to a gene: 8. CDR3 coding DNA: TGTGCCAGCTCACCACTCGTGACAGGGGGCTTCGATCAGCCCCAGCATTTT. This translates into CASSPLVTGGFDQPQHF.

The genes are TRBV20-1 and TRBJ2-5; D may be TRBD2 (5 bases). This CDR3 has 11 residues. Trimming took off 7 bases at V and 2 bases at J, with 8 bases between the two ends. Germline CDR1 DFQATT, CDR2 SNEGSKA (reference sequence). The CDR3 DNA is TGCAGTGGGAGGTTGCAAGAGACCCAGTACTTC. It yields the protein CSGRLQETQYF.

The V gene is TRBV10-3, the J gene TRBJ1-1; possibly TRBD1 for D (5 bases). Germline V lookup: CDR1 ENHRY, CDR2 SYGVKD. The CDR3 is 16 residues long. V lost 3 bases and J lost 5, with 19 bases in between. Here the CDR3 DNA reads TGTGCCATCAGTGACTCAAAGTTAACCGGGGGGACTGAAGCTTTCTTT. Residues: CAISDSKLTGGTEAFF.

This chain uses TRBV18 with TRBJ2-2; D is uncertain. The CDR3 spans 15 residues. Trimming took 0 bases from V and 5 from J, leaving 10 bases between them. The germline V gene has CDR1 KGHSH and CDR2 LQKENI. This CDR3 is CASSPPNYSTGELFF. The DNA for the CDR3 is TGTGCCAGCTCACCACCGAACTACTCAACCGGGGAGCTGTTTTTT.

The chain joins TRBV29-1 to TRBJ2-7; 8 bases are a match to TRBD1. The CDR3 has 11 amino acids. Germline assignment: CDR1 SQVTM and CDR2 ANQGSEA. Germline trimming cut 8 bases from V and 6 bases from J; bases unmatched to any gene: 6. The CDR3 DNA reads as TGCAGCACATGGACAGGGCGCGAGCAGTACTTC. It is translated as CSTWTGREQYF.

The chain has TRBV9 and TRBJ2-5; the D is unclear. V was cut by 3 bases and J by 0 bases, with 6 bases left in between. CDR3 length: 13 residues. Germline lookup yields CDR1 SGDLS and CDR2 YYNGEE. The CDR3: CASSDSYQETQYF. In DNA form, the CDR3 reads TGTGCCAGCAGCGATAGTTACCAAGAGACCCAGTACTTC.

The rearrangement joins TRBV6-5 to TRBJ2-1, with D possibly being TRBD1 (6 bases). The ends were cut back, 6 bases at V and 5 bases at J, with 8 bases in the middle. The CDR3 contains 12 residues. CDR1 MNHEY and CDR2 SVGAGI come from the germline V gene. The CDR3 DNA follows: TGTGCCAGCAGGACAGGAGACAATGAGCAGTTCTTC. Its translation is CASRTGDNEQFF.

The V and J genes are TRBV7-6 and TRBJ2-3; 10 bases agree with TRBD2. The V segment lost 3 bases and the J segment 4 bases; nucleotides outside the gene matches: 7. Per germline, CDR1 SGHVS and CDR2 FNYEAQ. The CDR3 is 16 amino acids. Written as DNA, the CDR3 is TGTGCCAGCAGCTTGTATAGCGGGGGGATCTCAGATACGCAGTATTTT. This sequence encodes CASSLYSGGISDTQYF.

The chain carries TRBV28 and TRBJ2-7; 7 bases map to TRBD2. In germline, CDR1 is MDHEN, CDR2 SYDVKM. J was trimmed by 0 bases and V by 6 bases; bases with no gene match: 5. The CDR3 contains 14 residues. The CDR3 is CASSASGSSYEQYF. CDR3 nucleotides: TGTGCCAGCAGCGCTAGCGGAAGCTCCTACGAGCAGTACTTC.

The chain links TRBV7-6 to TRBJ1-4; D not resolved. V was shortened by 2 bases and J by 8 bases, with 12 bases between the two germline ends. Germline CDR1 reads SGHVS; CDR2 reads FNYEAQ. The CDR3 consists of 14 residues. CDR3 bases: TGTGCCAGCAGCTTAAGCCCAGCGGGCGAAAAACTGTTTTTT. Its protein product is CASSLSPAGEKLFF.

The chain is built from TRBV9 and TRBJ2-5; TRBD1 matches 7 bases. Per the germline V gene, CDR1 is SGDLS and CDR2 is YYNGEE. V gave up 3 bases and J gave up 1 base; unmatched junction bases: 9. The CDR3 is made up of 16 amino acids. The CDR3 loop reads CASSDRQGILQETQYF. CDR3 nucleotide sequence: TGTGCCAGCAGCGACAGACAGGGAATCCTCCAAGAGACCCAGTACTTC.

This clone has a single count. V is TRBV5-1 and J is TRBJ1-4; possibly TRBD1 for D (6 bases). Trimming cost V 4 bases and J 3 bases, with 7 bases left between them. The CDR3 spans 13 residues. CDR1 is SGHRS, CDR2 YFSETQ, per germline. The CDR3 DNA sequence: TGCGCCAGCAGCGCAGGGGCTAATGAAAAACTGTTTTTT. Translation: CASSAGANEKLFF.

The CDR3 spells CASSYRGEQVNSPRGYTF. The CDR3 nucleotides are TGTGCCAGCTCATACAGGGGGGAGCAGGTTAACTCCCCCCGGGGCTACACCTTC. The chain employs TRBV18 and TRBJ1-2, with 8 bases lining up with TRBD1. CDR3 length equals 18 residues. Germline V gives CDR1 KGHSH, CDR2 LQKENI. With 5 bases clipped from V and 8 bases from J, the junction kept 22 bases outside the gene matches.

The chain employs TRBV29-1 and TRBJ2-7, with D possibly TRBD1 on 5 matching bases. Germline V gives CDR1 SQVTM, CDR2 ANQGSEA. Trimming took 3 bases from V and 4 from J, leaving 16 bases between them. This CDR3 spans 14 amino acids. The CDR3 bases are TGCAGCGTTGAGAACGAAGACAGAACTTACGAGCAGTACTTC. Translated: CSVENEDRTYEQYF.

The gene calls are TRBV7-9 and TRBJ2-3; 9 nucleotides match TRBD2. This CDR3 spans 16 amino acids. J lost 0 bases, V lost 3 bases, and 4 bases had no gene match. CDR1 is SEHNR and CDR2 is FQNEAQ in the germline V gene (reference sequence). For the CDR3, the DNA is TGTGCCAGCAGCTTTAGTACTAGCGGGAGCACAGATACGCAGTATTTT. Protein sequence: CASSFSTSGSTDTQYF.

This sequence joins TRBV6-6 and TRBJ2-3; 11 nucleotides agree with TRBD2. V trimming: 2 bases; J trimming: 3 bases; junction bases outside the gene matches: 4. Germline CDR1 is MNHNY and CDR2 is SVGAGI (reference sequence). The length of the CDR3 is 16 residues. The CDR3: CASSYLSGGDTDTQYF. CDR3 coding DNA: TGTGCCAGCAGTTACCTTAGCGGGGGGGATACAGATACGCAGTATTTT.

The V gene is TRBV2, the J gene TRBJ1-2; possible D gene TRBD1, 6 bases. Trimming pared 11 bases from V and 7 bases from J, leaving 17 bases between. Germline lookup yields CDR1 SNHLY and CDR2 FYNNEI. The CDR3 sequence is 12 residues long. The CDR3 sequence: CASKWGGTGYTF. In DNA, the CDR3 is TGTGCCTCTAAGTGGGGGGGCACTGGCTACACCTTC.

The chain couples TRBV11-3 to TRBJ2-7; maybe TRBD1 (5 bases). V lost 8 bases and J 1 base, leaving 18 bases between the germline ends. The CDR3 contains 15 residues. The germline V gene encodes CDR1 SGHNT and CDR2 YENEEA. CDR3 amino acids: CASGSRRAQSYEQYF. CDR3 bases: TGTGCCAGCGGATCCCGCAGGGCACAATCCTACGAGCAGTACTTC. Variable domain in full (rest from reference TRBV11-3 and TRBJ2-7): EAGVVQSPRYKIIEKKQPVAFWCNPISGHNTLYWYLQNLGQGPELLIRYENEEAVDDSQLPKDRFSAERLKGVDSTLKIQPAELGDSAVYLCASGSRRAQSYEQYFGPGTRLTVT.

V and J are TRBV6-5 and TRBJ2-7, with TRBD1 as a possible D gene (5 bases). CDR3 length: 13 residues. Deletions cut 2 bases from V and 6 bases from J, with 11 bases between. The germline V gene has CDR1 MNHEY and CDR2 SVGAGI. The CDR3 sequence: CASSYGPGIEQYF. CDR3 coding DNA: TGTGCCAGCAGTTACGGACCAGGGATCGAGCAGTACTTC.

CDR3 coding DNA: TGCGCCAGCAGCCAAGTCCACACGGAGACCCAGTACTTC. Translated, it gives CASSQVHTETQYF. The chain recombines TRBV4-1 with TRBJ2-5; no definite D call. Per germline, CDR1 MGHRA and CDR2 YSYEKL. The CDR3 is 13 amino acids. The germline V and J ends were trimmed by 1 base and 5 bases, with 8 bases remaining between them.

CDR3: CASSLGQTGATEAFF. In DNA form, the CDR3 reads TGCGCCAGCAGCTTGGGACAGACAGGCGCCACTGAAGCTTTCTTT. The chain joins TRBV5-1 to TRBJ1-1, with D maybe TRBD1 (6 bases). This CDR3 comprises 15 residues. The germline V and J ends were trimmed by 0 bases and 4 bases, with 13 bases remaining between them. Germline V CDR1 and CDR2: SGHRS, YFSETQ.

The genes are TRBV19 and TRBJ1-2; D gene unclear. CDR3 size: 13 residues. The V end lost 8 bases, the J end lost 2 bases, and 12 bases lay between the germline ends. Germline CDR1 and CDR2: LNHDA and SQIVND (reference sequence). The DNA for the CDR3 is TGTGCCAGTCTTGCCGGAGTCAACTATGGCTACACCTTC. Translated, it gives CASLAGVNYGYTF.

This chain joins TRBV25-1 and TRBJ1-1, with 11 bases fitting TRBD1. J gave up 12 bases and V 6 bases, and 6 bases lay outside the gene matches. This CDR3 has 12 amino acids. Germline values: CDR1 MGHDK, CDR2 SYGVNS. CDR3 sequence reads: CASRTGDRGSFF. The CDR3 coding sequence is TGTGCCAGCAGGACAGGGGACAGGGGGTCTTTCTTT.